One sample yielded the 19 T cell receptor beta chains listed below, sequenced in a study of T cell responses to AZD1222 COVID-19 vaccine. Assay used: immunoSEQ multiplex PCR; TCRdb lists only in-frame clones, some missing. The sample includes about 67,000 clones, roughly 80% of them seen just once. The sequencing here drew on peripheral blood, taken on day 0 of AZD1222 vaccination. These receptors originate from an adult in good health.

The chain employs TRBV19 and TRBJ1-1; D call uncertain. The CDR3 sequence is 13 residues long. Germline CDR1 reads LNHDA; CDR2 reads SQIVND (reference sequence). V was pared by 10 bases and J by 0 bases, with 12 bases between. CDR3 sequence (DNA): TGTGCCACTTCTTTCCAAATGAACACTGAAGCTTTCTTT. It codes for CATSFQMNTEAFF. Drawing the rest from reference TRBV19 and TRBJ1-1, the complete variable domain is DGGITQSPKYLFRKEGQNVTLSCEQNLNHDAMYWYRQDPGQGLRLIYYSQIVNDFQKGDIAEGYSVSREKKESFPLTVTSAQKNPTAFYLCATSFQMNTEAFFGQGTRLTVV.

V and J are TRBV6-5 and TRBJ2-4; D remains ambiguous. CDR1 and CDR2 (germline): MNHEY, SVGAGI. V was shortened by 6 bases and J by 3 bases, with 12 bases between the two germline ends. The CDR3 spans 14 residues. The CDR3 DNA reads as TGTGCCAGCAGGCCATCAGGTTACAAAAACATTCAGTACTTC. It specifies CASRPSGYKNIQYF.

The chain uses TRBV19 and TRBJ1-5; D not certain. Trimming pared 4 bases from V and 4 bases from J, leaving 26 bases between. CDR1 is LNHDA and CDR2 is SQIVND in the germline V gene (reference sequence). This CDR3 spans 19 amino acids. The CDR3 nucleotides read TGTGCCAGTAGTACCGAAACCGGCCTGTTCGCACTTTCTAATCAGCCCCAGCATTTT. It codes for CASSTETGLFALSNQPQHF.

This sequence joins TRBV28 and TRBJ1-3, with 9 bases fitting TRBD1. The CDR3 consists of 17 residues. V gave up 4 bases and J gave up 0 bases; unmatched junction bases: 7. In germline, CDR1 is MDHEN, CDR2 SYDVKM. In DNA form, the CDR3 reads TGTGCCAGCAGTTCGGGACAGGGTATTAGCTCTGGAAACACCATATATTTT. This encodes CASSSGQGISSGNTIYF.

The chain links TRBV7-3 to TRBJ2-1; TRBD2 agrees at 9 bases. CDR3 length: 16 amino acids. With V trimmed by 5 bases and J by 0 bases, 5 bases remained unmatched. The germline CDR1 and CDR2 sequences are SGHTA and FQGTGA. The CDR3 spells CASSTLAGPSYNEQFF. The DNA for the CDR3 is TGTGCCAGCAGCACGCTAGCGGGGCCCTCCTACAATGAGCAGTTCTTC.

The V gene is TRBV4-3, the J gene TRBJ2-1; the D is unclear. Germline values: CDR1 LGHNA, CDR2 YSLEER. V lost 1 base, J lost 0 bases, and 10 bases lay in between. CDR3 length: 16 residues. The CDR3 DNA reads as TGCGCCAGCAGCCAAGCATTTAGTATCTCCTACAATGAGCAGTTCTTC. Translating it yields CASSQAFSISYNEQFF.

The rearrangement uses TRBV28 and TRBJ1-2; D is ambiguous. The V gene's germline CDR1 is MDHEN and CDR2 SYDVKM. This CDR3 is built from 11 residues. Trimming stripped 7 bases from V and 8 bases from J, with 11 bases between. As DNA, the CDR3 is TGTGCCAGCAACTCGAGGGAAGGCTACACCTTC. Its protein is CASNSREGYTF.

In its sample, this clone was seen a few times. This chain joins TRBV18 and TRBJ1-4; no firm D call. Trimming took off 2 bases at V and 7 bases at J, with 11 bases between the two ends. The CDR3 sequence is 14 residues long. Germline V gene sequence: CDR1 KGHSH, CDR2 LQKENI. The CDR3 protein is CASSPAVGREKLFF. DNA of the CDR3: TGTGCCAGCTCACCAGCGGTAGGTCGTGAAAAACTGTTTTTT.

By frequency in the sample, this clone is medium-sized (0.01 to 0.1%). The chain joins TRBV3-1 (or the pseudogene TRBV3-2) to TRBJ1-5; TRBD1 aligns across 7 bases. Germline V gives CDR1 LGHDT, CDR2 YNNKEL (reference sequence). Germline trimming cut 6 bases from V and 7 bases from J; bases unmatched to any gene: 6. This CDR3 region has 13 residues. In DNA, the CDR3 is TGTGCCAGCAGTCCAGGGGGGGCGCAGCCCCAGCATTTT. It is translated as CASSPGGAQPQHF.

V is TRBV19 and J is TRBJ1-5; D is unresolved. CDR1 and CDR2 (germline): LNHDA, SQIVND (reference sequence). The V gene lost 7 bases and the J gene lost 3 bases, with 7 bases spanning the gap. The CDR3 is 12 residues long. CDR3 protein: CASMRINQPQHF. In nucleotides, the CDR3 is TGTGCCAGTATGAGAATCAATCAGCCCCAGCATTTT.

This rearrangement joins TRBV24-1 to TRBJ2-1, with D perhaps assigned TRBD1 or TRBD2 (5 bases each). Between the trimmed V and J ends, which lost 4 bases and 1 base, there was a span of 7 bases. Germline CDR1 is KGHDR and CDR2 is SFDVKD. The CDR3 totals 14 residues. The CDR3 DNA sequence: TGTGCCACCAGTGAGGGGGTATCCTACAATGAGCAGTTCTTC. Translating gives CATSEGVSYNEQFF.

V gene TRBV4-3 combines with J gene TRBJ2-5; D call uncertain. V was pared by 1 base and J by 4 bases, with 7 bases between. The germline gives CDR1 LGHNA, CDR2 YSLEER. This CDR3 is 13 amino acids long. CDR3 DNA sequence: TGCGCCAGCAGCCAAGGACTTTTAGAGACCCAGTACTTC. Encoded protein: CASSQGLLETQYF.

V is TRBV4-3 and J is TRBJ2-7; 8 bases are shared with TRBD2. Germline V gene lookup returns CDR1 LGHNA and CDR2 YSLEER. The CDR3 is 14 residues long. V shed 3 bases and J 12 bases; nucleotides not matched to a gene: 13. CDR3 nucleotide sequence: TGCGCCAGCAGCCAGCCGGGACTAGTAAATCGGTTGTACTTC. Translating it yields CASSQPGLVNRLYF.

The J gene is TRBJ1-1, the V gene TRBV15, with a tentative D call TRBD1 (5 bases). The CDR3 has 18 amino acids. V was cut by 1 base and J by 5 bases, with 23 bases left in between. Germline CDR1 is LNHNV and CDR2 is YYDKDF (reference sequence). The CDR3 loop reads CATSRVNVFMGLRTEAFF. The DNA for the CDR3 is TGTGCCACCAGCAGAGTGAATGTTTTTATGGGGCTGAGGACTGAAGCTTTCTTT.

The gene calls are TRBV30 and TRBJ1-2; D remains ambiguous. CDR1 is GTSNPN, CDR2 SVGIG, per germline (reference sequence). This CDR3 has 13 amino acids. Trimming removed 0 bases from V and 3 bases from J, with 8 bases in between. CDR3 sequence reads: CAWSVGTYYGYTF. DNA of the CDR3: TGTGCCTGGAGTGTAGGTACTTACTATGGCTACACCTTC. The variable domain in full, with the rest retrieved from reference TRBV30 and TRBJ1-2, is SQTIHQWPATLVQPVGSPLSLECTVEGTSNPNLYWYRQAAGRGLQLLFYSVGIGQISSEVPQNLSASRPQDRQFILSSKKLLLSDSGFYLCAWSVGTYYGYTFGSGTRLTVV.

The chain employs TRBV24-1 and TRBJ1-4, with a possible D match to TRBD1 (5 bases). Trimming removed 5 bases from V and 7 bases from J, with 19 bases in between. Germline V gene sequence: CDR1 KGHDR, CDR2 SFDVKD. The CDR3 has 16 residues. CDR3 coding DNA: TGTGCCACCAGTGGCCAACGGGACGGGACGGGTGAAAAACTGTTTTTT. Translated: CATSGQRDGTGEKLFF.

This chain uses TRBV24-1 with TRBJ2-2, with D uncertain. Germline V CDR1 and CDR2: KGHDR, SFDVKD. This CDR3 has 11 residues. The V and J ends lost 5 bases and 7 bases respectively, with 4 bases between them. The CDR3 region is CATSVGGELFF. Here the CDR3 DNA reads TGTGCCACCAGTGTCGGCGGGGAGCTGTTTTTT.

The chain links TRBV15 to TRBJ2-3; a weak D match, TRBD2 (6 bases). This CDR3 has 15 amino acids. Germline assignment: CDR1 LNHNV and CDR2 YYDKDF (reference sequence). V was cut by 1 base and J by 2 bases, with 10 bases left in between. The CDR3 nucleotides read TGTGCCACCAGCAGAGCGGGAGCCCTCACAGATACGCAGTATTTT. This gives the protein CATSRAGALTDTQYF.

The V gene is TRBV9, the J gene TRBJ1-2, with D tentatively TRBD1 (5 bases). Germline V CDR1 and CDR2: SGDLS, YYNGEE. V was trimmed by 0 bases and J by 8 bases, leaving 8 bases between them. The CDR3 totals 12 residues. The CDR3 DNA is TGTGCCAGCAGCGTAGTTAGGGGAGGCTACACCTTC. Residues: CASSVVRGGYTF.